One sample yielded the 16 T cell receptor beta chains listed below, sequenced in a study of blood T cell repertoires in COVID-19. Here immunoSEQ multiplex PCR was the method, and the copy in TCRdb shows in-frame clones only, minus some. The sample records hundreds of thousands of clones, 75% to 90% being singletons. The sequenced sample was peripheral blood. The receptors derive from a woman in her forties or fifties who had recovered from COVID-19.

V and J are TRBV6-2 or TRBV6-3 and TRBJ2-1, with D perhaps TRBD1 (5 bases). The CDR3 contains 13 residues. V lost 6 bases and J lost 5, with 11 bases in between. Germline V CDR1 and CDR2: MNHEY, SVGEGT. The CDR3 nucleotides are TGTGCCAGCAGCCCCCCACAGGACAATGAGCAGTTCTTC. Translating it yields CASSPPQDNEQFF.

The V gene is TRBV5-4, the J gene TRBJ2-3; 7 bases are a match to TRBD1. The CDR3 totals 15 residues. The germline V gene has CDR1 SGHNT and CDR2 YYREEE (reference sequence). V dropped 0 bases and J dropped 1; count of bases not matched to a gene: 2. The CDR3 here is CASSLAGTGTDTQYF. The CDR3 nucleotides are TGTGCCAGCAGCTTGGCCGGGACAGGCACAGATACGCAGTATTTT.

This clone was seen only a few times. The V call is TRBV6-5, the J call TRBJ2-1; D may be TRBD2 (6 bases). The germline V gene encodes CDR1 MNHEY and CDR2 SVGAGI. The V gene lost 6 bases and the J gene lost 8 bases, with 14 bases spanning the gap. The CDR3 consists of 13 residues. The CDR3: CASSPLGGDEQFF. The DNA for the CDR3 is TGTGCCAGCAGCCCCCTGGGGGGAGATGAGCAGTTCTTC.

The CDR3 reads CASSQDRTSGWYNEQFF. The CDR3 bases are TGTGCCAGCAGCCAAGATCGGACTAGCGGATGGTACAATGAGCAGTTCTTC. The gene calls are TRBV3-1 (or the pseudogene TRBV3-2) and TRBJ2-1, with 10 bases that match TRBD2. The V segment lost 0 bases and the J segment 4 bases; nucleotides outside the gene matches: 6. The CDR3 runs to 17 residues. The germline V gene encodes CDR1 LGHDT and CDR2 YNNKEL (reference sequence).

This CDR3 is CSVKIQAGVGELFF. DNA of the CDR3: TGCAGCGTGAAAATCCAAGCGGGGGTCGGGGAGCTGTTTTTT. J is TRBJ2-2 and V is TRBV29-1; 8 bases map to TRBD2. Germline values: CDR1 SQVTM, CDR2 ANQGSEA. CDR3 length equals 14 residues. After removal of 6 bases from V and 7 bases from J, the junction contained 10 bases not matched to a gene.

The chain recombines TRBV5-1 with TRBJ2-3; TRBD2 agrees at 8 bases. The germline gives CDR1 SGHRS, CDR2 YFSETQ. Trimming removed 4 bases from V and 2 bases from J; junction bases left unmatched: 6. CDR3 length: 15 residues. The chain's CDR3 is CASSARGGLTDTQYF. Here the CDR3 DNA reads TGCGCCAGCAGCGCTCGGGGGGGCCTCACAGATACGCAGTATTTT.

This clone occurred many times. The rearrangement uses TRBV9 and TRBJ1-2; maybe TRBD1 (6 bases). The germline V and J ends were trimmed by 4 bases and 8 bases, with 24 bases remaining between them. The CDR3 runs to 16 residues. Germline V CDR1 and CDR2: SGDLS, YYNGEE. CDR3 sequence reads: CASSLRPWDTTGGYTF. The CDR3 DNA is TGTGCCAGCAGCCTCCGACCCTGGGACACTACGGGCGGCTACACCTTC.

The rearrangement joins TRBV7-2 to TRBJ1-5; 10 bases align to TRBD1. CDR3 length: 16 residues. V lost 5 bases and J lost 1; bases outside the gene matches: 5. Per the germline V gene, CDR1 is SGHTA and CDR2 is FQGNSA. The DNA for the CDR3 is TGTGCCAGCAGCCCAGTGGGACAGGGGAGCAATCAGCCCCAGCATTTT. It encodes CASSPVGQGSNQPQHF.

The chain links TRBV6-2 or TRBV6-3 to TRBJ2-7; 11 nucleotides line up with TRBD2. CDR1 and CDR2 (germline): MNHEY, SVGEGT. The CDR3 loop spans 19 amino acids. Unmatched junction bases numbered 10, after V lost 0 bases and J lost 0 bases. The CDR3 region is CASSYSALAGGPSSYEQYF. For the CDR3, the DNA is TGTGCCAGCAGTTACTCAGCTCTAGCGGGGGGTCCTAGCTCCTACGAGCAGTACTTC.

The V call is TRBV6-2 or TRBV6-3, the J call TRBJ1-1; D gene ambiguous. V was shortened by 2 bases and J by 8 bases, with 12 bases between the two germline ends. The CDR3 extends over 13 amino acids. Germline V lookup: CDR1 MNHEY, CDR2 SVGEGT. CDR3 sequence: CASSYTAYQEAFF. The CDR3 DNA reads TGTGCCAGCAGTTACACCGCCTACCAAGAAGCTTTCTTT.

V and J are TRBV7-2 and TRBJ1-4; D not certain. Germline CDR1 and CDR2: SGHTA and FQGNSA. Trimming took 4 bases from V and 0 from J, leaving 6 bases between them. CDR3 length: 14 amino acids. The CDR3: CASSSHPTNEKLFF. In nucleotides, the CDR3 is TGTGCCAGCAGCTCACATCCAACTAATGAAAAACTGTTTTTT.

The chain carries TRBV6-5 and TRBJ2-7, with D tentatively TRBD1 (5 bases). Looked up from germline, CDR1 is MNHEY and CDR2 is SVGAGI. Trimming took 7 bases from V and 3 from J, leaving 13 bases between them. The CDR3 extends over 13 amino acids. The CDR3 region has the DNA TGTGCCAGCATACCAGGGAACGGCTACGAGCAGTACTTC. It codes for CASIPGNGYEQYF.

The chain is built from TRBV10-3 and TRBJ1-2; tentatively, D is TRBD1 (6 bases). V dropped 0 bases and J dropped 4 bases, with 18 bases sitting between them. The CDR3 is 17 residues long. CDR1 is ENHRY and CDR2 is SYGVKD in the germline V gene. This CDR3 reads CAISESTDSMWGYGYTF. Written as DNA, the CDR3 is TGTGCCATCAGTGAGTCGACGGACAGTATGTGGGGCTATGGCTACACCTTC.

CDR3 protein: CASSLDQGVYSPLHF. Written as DNA, the CDR3 is TGCGCCAGCAGCTTGGATCAGGGGGTGTATTCACCCCTCCACTTT. The chain joins TRBV5-1 to TRBJ1-6, with 7 nucleotides matching TRBD1. The CDR3 has 15 residues. CDR1 and CDR2 (germline): SGHRS, YFSETQ. With 0 bases clipped from V and 8 bases from J, the junction kept 5 bases outside the gene matches. The full variable domain, with the rest looked up from reference TRBV5-1 and TRBJ1-6, is KAGVTQTPRYLIKTRGQQVTLSCSPISGHRSVSWYQQTPGQGLQFLFEYFSETQRNKGNFPGRFSGRQFSNSRSEMNVSTLELGDSALYLCASSLDQGVYSPLHFGNGTRLTVT.

This clone was recorded many times. This chain uses TRBV18 with TRBJ1-2, with D perhaps TRBD1 (5 bases). The CDR3 has 14 amino acids. Trimming took off 3 bases at V and 8 bases at J, with 16 bases between the two ends. CDR1 KGHSH and CDR2 LQKENI come from the germline V gene. CDR3 DNA: TGTGCCAGCTCACCCACGGCTGACAGCTCCGGCTACACCTTC. Protein: CASSPTADSSGYTF.

This clone was counted once. V and J are TRBV6-2 or TRBV6-3 and TRBJ2-1; the D is unclear. V shed 2 bases and J shed 10 bases, with 9 bases lying between them. The germline V gene encodes CDR1 MNHEY and CDR2 SVGEGT. The CDR3 has 12 amino acids. CDR3 nucleotides: TGTGCCAGCAGTTACCCCCCCGGGGAGCAGTTCTTC. This gives the protein CASSYPPGEQFF.